The 19 T cell receptor beta chains below come from one sample, sequenced in a study of control samples from healthy donors and cancer patients. Clones were read by immunoSEQ multiplex PCR, and TCRdb kept only the in-frame ones, dropping some. The top ten clones hold 5.5% to 7.5% of a sample with some 410,000 clones, 75% to 95% of them seen once. Sequenced input: PBMCs. These receptors all come from a man in his forties with head and neck cancer.

This clone was observed a single time. The V and J genes are TRBV18 and TRBJ1-2; TRBD1 matches 10 bases. V shed 4 bases and J 3 bases; nucleotides not matched to a gene: 5. CDR1 and CDR2 from the germline V gene are KGHSH and LQKENI. The CDR3 extends over 15 amino acids. The CDR3 sequence: CASSLLTGGDYGYTF. CDR3 nucleotides: TGTGCCAGCTCACTATTGACAGGGGGCGACTATGGCTACACCTTC.

This chain uses TRBV11-2 with TRBJ2-5; no clear D. The better agreement between TRBJ2-7 and the DNA end casts doubt on the J call. Germline V gene data show CDR1 as SGHAT and CDR2 as FQNNGV. This CDR3 is 10 amino acids long. The DNA for the CDR3 is TGTGCCAGCAGCTCGTACGAGCAGTACTTC. Translation: CASSSYEQYF.

The gene calls are TRBV19 and TRBJ2-5, with 9 bases that match TRBD2. This CDR3 has 15 amino acids. The V and J ends lost 10 bases and 4 bases, in that order; junction bases with no gene match: 13. Germline values: CDR1 LNHDA, CDR2 SQIVND (reference sequence). CDR3 nucleotide sequence: TGTGCCACCCTAGGGTATAGCGGGAGTGGAGAGACCCAGTACTTC. Its translation is CATLGYSGSGETQYF.

The chain joins TRBV7-3 to TRBJ2-1; D gene unclear. The CDR3 contains 15 residues. V dropped 1 base and J dropped 0 bases, with 7 bases sitting between them. Per the germline V gene, CDR1 is SGHTA and CDR2 is FQGTGA. The CDR3 DNA reads TGTGCCAGCAGCTTAAGGGGTAGCTCCTACAATGAGCAGTTCTTC. Translated: CASSLRGSSYNEQFF. The variable domain in full, with the rest retrieved from reference TRBV7-3 and TRBJ2-1, is GAGVSQTPSNKVTEKGKYVELRCDPISGHTALYWYRQSLGQGPEFLIYFQGTGAADDSGLPNDRFFAVRPEGSVSTLKIQRTERGDSAVYLCASSLRGSSYNEQFFGPGTRLTVL.

The chain couples TRBV7-2 to TRBJ1-6; D uncertain. Germline-derived CDR1 and CDR2 are SGHTA and FQGNSA. The CDR3 is 14 residues long. Trimming took off 3 bases at V and 6 bases at J, with 9 bases between the two ends. The CDR3 loop reads CASSLTRRNSPLHF. In DNA, the CDR3 is TGTGCCAGCAGCTTGACAAGACGTAATTCACCCCTCCACTTT.

This clone was counted once. This sequence joins TRBV7-8 and TRBJ1-4; 8 positions match TRBD1. V trimming: 5 bases; J trimming: 8 bases; junction bases outside the gene matches: 10. The germline V gene has CDR1 SGHVS and CDR2 FQNEAQ. The CDR3 runs to 15 residues. The CDR3 region has the DNA TGTGCCAGCAGCCCTTACCAGGGGGCGGGGGAAAAACTGTTTTTT. It codes for CASSPYQGAGEKLFF.

This chain connects TRBV4-1 to TRBJ2-5, with D maybe TRBD1 (5 bases). Trimming took off 6 bases at V and 5 bases at J, with 13 bases between the two ends. There are 13 residues in the CDR3. Germline CDR1 and CDR2: MGHRA and YSYEKL. The CDR3 loop is CASRFQGQETQYF. The CDR3, as DNA: TGCGCCAGCAGGTTTCAGGGTCAGGAGACCCAGTACTTC.

The V and J genes are TRBV29-1 and TRBJ1-1, with D hard to call. With 4 bases removed from V and 1 base from J, the gap between germline ends came to 13 bases. CDR1 is SQVTM and CDR2 is ANQGSEA in the germline V gene. This CDR3 region has 14 residues. CDR3 sequence reads: CSVGMRLTNTEAFF. As DNA, the CDR3 is TGCAGCGTTGGGATGCGACTCACGAACACTGAAGCTTTCTTT.

The rearrangement joins TRBV5-8 to TRBJ2-3, with 9 bases matching TRBD1. Germline values: CDR1 SGHTS, CDR2 YDEGEE. V lost 2 bases, J lost 5 bases, and 6 bases stayed unmatched. The CDR3 length is 15 residues. For the CDR3, the DNA is TGTGCCAGCAGCTTTACAGGGGGCGCGCAAGATACGCAGTATTTT. Translation gives CASSFTGGAQDTQYF. The full variable domain, in which reference TRBV5-8 and TRBJ2-3 provide the parts outside the CDR3, is EAGVTQSPTHLIKTRGQQATLRCSPISGHTSVYWYQQALGLGLQFLLWYDEGEERNRGNFPPRFSGRQFPNYSSELNVNALELEDSALYLCASSFTGGAQDTQYFGPGTRLTVL.

The V and J genes are TRBV11-2 and TRBJ1-1; D is unclear. With 5 bases removed from V and 5 bases from J, the gap between germline ends came to 12 bases. Germline CDR1 and CDR2: SGHAT and FQNNGV. There are 13 residues in the CDR3. CDR3 protein: CASSRGVGTEAFF. CDR3 in DNA: TGTGCCAGCAGCCGCGGGGTGGGTACTGAAGCTTTCTTT.

This chain joins TRBV10-1 and TRBJ2-1, with D unclear. Trimming cost V 2 bases and J 10 bases, with 9 bases left between them. From germline, CDR1 is WNHNN and CDR2 SYGVQD (reference sequence). The CDR3 sequence is 12 residues long. CDR3 DNA sequence: TGCGCCAGCAGTGAGGGGGTGCGGGAGCAGTTCTTC. Amino acid sequence: CASSEGVREQFF.

This chain connects TRBV29-1 to TRBJ2-7; a possible D gene is TRBD1 (6 bases). Germline values: CDR1 SQVTM, CDR2 ANQGSEA. CDR3 length: 15 amino acids. The V and J ends lost 0 bases and 6 bases respectively, with 18 bases between them. The CDR3 nucleotides are TGCAGCGTTGAAGAGTTCGGCAGGGGTCGACTCGAGCAGTACTTC. This gives the protein CSVEEFGRGRLEQYF.

The chain couples TRBV28 to TRBJ1-6; D gene unclear. CDR3 length equals 16 residues. V lost 6 bases to trimming and J lost 0 bases, with 12 bases between them. From germline, CDR1 is MDHEN and CDR2 SYDVKM. CDR3 DNA sequence: TGTGCCAGCAGAGCTAGAGAAAACTCCTATAATTCACCCCTCCACTTT. It is translated as CASRARENSYNSPLHF.

The chain uses TRBV9 and TRBJ1-2; a weak D match, TRBD1 (6 bases). Germline V gene lookup returns CDR1 SGDLS and CDR2 YYNGEE. This CDR3 is 16 amino acids long. V lost 0 bases to trimming and J lost 6 bases, with 18 bases between them. The CDR3 nucleotides are TGTGCCAGCAGCGTAGCTCGGGCAGGGGCGCCGGATGGCTACACCTTC. Protein: CASSVARAGAPDGYTF.

The V and J genes are TRBV20-1 and TRBJ1-1, with 10 bases matching TRBD1. The CDR3 length is 14 residues. J was trimmed by 4 bases and V by 3 bases; bases with no gene match: 5. Per germline, CDR1 DFQATT and CDR2 SNEGSKA (reference sequence). DNA for the CDR3: TGCAGTGCTAGTGGGGACAGGGGAGCCACTGAAGCTTTCTTT. Translating it yields CSASGDRGATEAFF.

The chain recombines TRBV7-3 with TRBJ2-1; D is unclear. The CDR3 is made up of 14 amino acids. The V and J ends lost 3 bases and 8 bases respectively, with 14 bases between them. CDR1 is SGHTA and CDR2 is FQGTGA in the germline V gene. The CDR3 is CASSFALSLDEQFF. For the CDR3, the DNA is TGTGCCAGCAGCTTCGCTCTTAGTCTCGATGAGCAGTTCTTC. The full variable domain, completed using reference TRBV7-3 and TRBJ2-1, is GAGVSQTPSNKVTEKGKYVELRCDPISGHTALYWYRQSLGQGPEFLIYFQGTGAADDSGLPNDRFFAVRPEGSVSTLKIQRTERGDSAVYLCASSFALSLDEQFFGPGTRLTVL.

The chain joins TRBV27 to TRBJ1-2, with D possibly matching TRBD1 (5 bases). V lost 6 bases to trimming and J lost 4 bases, with 15 bases between them. This CDR3 has 14 amino acids. Looked up from germline, CDR1 is MNHEY and CDR2 is SMNVEV (reference sequence). CDR3 bases: TGTGCCAGCAGCCCGCCCGGGGGTTTCTATGGCTACACCTTC. Protein product: CASSPPGGFYGYTF.

This clone occurred once. This sequence joins TRBV6-5 and TRBJ2-7, with D unresolved. Trimming took 5 bases from V and 0 from J, leaving 14 bases between them. This CDR3 has 15 residues. Germline assignment: CDR1 MNHEY and CDR2 SVGAGI. The CDR3 reads CASSPSQADSYEQYF. For the CDR3, the DNA is TGTGCCAGCAGTCCCTCCCAGGCGGACTCCTACGAGCAGTACTTC.

The V and J genes are TRBV5-1 and TRBJ1-4; D is ambiguous. V was pared by 6 bases and J by 8 bases, with 14 bases between. CDR1 and CDR2 (germline): SGHRS, YFSETQ. This CDR3 region has 13 residues. In DNA form, the CDR3 reads TGCGCCAGCACGCGCGAATCGGGCGAAAAACTGTTTTTT. As protein: CASTRESGEKLFF.